These 16 T cell receptor beta chains share one sample of origin, sequenced in a study of blood T cell repertoires in COVID-19. Sequencing used immunoSEQ multiplex PCR; TCRdb keeps in-frame clones, though not all of them. The data show some 320,000 clones, under 90% seen once. Sequencing was done on a sample of peripheral blood. The receptors come from a young woman with COVID-19, enrolled during active disease.

This chain links TRBV25-1 with TRBJ2-3; 10 nucleotides match TRBD1. CDR3 length: 14 amino acids. CDR1 is MGHDK, CDR2 SYGVNS, per germline. The J segment lost 9 bases and the V segment lost 6 bases, leaving 9 bases of the junction unmatched. CDR3 sequence (DNA): TGTGCCAGCAGGGAGGGACAGGGGTTCGGGACGCAGTATTTT. Protein sequence: CASREGQGFGTQYF.

This chain connects TRBV7-9 to TRBJ1-5, with D uncertain. Between the trimmed V and J ends, which lost 5 bases and 9 bases, there was a span of 17 bases. Germline loops: CDR1 SEHNR, CDR2 FQNEAQ (reference sequence). The CDR3 covers 14 residues. The CDR3 region is CASSDGRKIRPQHF. In DNA form, the CDR3 reads TGTGCCAGCAGCGACGGGAGGAAAATTCGGCCCCAGCATTTT.

The V and J genes are TRBV6-6 and TRBJ1-2, with 10 bases that match TRBD1. V was pared by 5 bases and J by 4 bases, with 4 bases of the junction left unmatched. CDR1 and CDR2 from the germline V gene are MNHNY and SVGAGI (reference sequence). CDR3 length: 14 amino acids. The CDR3 nucleotides read TGTGCCAGCAGTAACCGGGACAGGGGCTATGGCTACACCTTC. Translation gives CASSNRDRGYGYTF.

The chain carries TRBV6-5 and TRBJ1-2; no definite D call. There are 11 residues in the CDR3. The germline V gene has CDR1 MNHEY and CDR2 SVGAGI. The V end lost 8 bases, the J end lost 3 bases, and 7 bases lay between the germline ends. CDR3 protein: CASGVHYGYTF. CDR3 coding DNA: TGTGCCAGCGGAGTTCACTATGGCTACACCTTC.

The V gene is TRBV6-4, the J gene TRBJ2-1, with D maybe TRBD2 (5 bases). This CDR3 region has 14 residues. CDR1 is MRHNA, CDR2 SNTAGT, per germline. Deletions cut 7 bases from V and 5 bases from J, with 15 bases between. The CDR3 nucleotides read TGTGCCAGCAAAGCTAGCAGAGGGAACAATGAGCAGTTCTTC. Translated: CASKASRGNNEQFF.

The chain uses TRBV30 and TRBJ1-2; D possibly corresponds to TRBD1 (5 bases). Germline V gene sequence: CDR1 GTSNPN, CDR2 SVGIG (reference sequence). The germline V and J ends were trimmed by 0 bases and 8 bases, with 10 bases remaining between them. The CDR3 spans 12 residues. In DNA form, the CDR3 reads TGTGCCTGGAGTGTTTCAGGGTTCGGCTACACCTTC. The encoded protein is CAWSVSGFGYTF.

For this clone: A junction boundary mismatches the germline segment, possibly from a read error. This CDR3 reads CASSLVGSQPQWEQFF. CDR3 sequence (DNA): TGCGCCAGCAGCTTGGTGGGGTCGCAGCCACAATGGGAGCAATTCTTC. The chain employs TRBV5-1 and TRBJ2-1, with D tentatively TRBD2 (5 bases). The germline CDR1 and CDR2 sequences are SGHRS and YFSETQ. CDR3 length: 16 residues.

As regards this clone: Other DNA sequences of this sample code for an identical CDR3. The chain uses TRBV19 and TRBJ1-5, with D possibly TRBD1 on 6 matching bases. Germline V gives CDR1 LNHDA, CDR2 SQIVND (reference sequence). The V and J ends lost 3 bases and 3 bases respectively, with 9 bases between them. The CDR3 extends over 14 amino acids. CDR3 DNA: TGTGCCAGTAGTATCCGGGACAACAATCAGCCCCAGCATTTT. Its translation: CASSIRDNNQPQHF.

The chain couples TRBV3-1 (or the pseudogene TRBV3-2) to TRBJ2-1, with 12 bases matching TRBD2. V was clipped by 4 bases and J by 4 bases; unmatched bases: 2. The CDR3 is 15 residues long. Germline CDR1 is LGHDT and CDR2 is YNNKEL (reference sequence). The CDR3 is CASSRTSGAYNEQFF. The CDR3 nucleotides are TGTGCCAGCAGCCGGACTAGCGGGGCTTACAATGAGCAGTTCTTC.

V gene TRBV10-1 combines with J gene TRBJ2-7; 9 bases agree with TRBD1. Germline V gene data show CDR1 as WNHNN and CDR2 as SYGVQD (reference sequence). V trimming: 5 bases; J trimming: 3 bases; junction bases outside the gene matches: 5. CDR3 size: 14 residues. CDR3 sequence: CASSSPGQGYEQYF. CDR3 bases: TGCGCCAGCAGTTCCCCGGGACAGGGCTACGAGCAGTACTTC.

The chain couples TRBV11-2 to TRBJ2-4; a possible D gene is TRBD1 (5 bases). Per the germline V gene, CDR1 is SGHAT and CDR2 is FQNNGV. CDR3 length: 14 residues. V lost 3 bases, J lost 0 bases, and 6 bases lay in between. CDR3 region: CASSFQGAKNIQYF. CDR3 bases: TGTGCCAGCAGCTTCCAGGGAGCCAAAAACATTCAGTACTTC.

The CDR3 is CASSDRGGFRAFF. The CDR3 nucleotides read TGTGCCAGTAGTGACAGGGGTGGTTTTAGAGCTTTCTTT. The rearrangement uses TRBV19 and TRBJ1-1; 8 bases agree with TRBD1. This CDR3 is built from 13 residues. The ends lost 5 bases at V and 10 bases at J; junction bases unmatched: 9. Germline CDR1 LNHDA, CDR2 SQIVND (reference sequence).

J is TRBJ1-4 and V is TRBV2; 9 bases fit TRBD1. Germline CDR1 SNHLY, CDR2 FYNNEI. The V and J ends lost 6 bases and 7 bases, in that order; junction bases with no gene match: 6. This CDR3 spans 14 amino acids. Here the CDR3 reads CASSSGTGTEKLFF. CDR3 DNA sequence: TGTGCCAGCAGCTCCGGGACAGGGACTGAAAAACTGTTTTTT.

This chain uses TRBV5-5 with TRBJ1-6; D ambiguous. The CDR3 totals 17 residues. The V end lost 6 bases, the J end lost 2 bases, and 18 bases lay between the germline ends. Germline V lookup: CDR1 SGHKS, CDR2 YYEKEE (reference sequence). In DNA, the CDR3 is TGTGCCAGCAAGTTTGACGCGAAAGACACCTATAATTCACCCCTCCACTTT. It encodes CASKFDAKDTYNSPLHF.

The chain couples TRBV21-1 to TRBJ1-6; TRBD1 is the table's D call and was not checked against the DNA. TRBV21-1 is a recognized pseudogene. CDR3 length: 18 amino acids. The CDR3 DNA reads TGTGCCAGCAGCAAAGGGCTGATTCGGGACAGGTATAATTCACCCCTCCACTTT. This encodes CASSKGLIRDRYNSPLHF.

This chain connects TRBV12-3 or TRBV12-4 to TRBJ1-5; 7 nucleotides line up with TRBD1. V trimming: 6 bases; J trimming: 7 bases; junction bases outside the gene matches: 6. The CDR3 has 13 residues. CDR3 region: CASSGQVGQPQHF. For the CDR3, the DNA is TGTGCCAGCAGCGGACAGGTAGGGCAGCCCCAGCATTTT.